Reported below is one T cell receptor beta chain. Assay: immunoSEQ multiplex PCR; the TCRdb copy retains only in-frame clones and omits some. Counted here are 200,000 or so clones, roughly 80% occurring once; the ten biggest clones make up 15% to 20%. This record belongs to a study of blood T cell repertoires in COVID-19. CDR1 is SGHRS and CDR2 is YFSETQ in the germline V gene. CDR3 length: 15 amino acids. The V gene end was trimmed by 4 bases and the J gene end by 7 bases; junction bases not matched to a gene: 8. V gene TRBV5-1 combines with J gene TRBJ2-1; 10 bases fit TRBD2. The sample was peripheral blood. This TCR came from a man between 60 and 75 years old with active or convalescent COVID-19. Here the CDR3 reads CASSGQPSGSNEQFF. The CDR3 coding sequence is TGCGCCAGCAGCGGGCAACCTAGCGGGAGTAATGAGCAGTTCTTC. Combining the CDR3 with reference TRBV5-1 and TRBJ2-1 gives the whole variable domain KAGVTQTPRYLIKTRGQQVTLSCSPISGHRSVSWYQQTPGQGLQFLFEYFSETQRNKGNFPGRFSGRQFSNSRSEMNVSTLELGDSALYLCASSGQPSGSNEQFFGPGTRLTVL.